This TCR beta chain comes out of a study of cytomegalovirus exposure and HLA in healthy donors. Primers included in the PCR were 60 Vbeta and 13 Jbeta primers. Data came from immunoSEQ multiplex PCR; TCRdb stores just in-frame clones and leaves some out. The top ten hold under 7% of the sample, which has 95,000 to 150,000 clones, around 77% seen once. Study outcomes and limitations: It was reported in a later analysis that an Asian-associated ancestry cluster showed fewer N-insertions than the roughly 660-donor mean. After further analysis at a later stage, 17,000 or so TCR beta sequences were associated with HLA alleles at 0.05 false discovery rate.

In regard to this clone: Antigen specificity is unknown.

Specimen: PBMCs. This sequence originates from a man between 18 and 29 years old in good health and CMV-seropositive.

The DNA for the CDR3 is TGTGCCATCAGTGACTTCGGGACAGGGGGCGGCGAGCAGTACTTC. Protein sequence: CAISDFGTGGGEQYF. V is TRBV10-3 and J is TRBJ2-7; TRBD1 aligns across 12 bases. V shed 3 bases, J shed 6 bases, and the junction held 6 bases outside the gene matches. CDR3 length equals 15 residues. The germline V gene has CDR1 ENHRY and CDR2 SYGVKD.